This T cell receptor beta chain was sequenced during a study of T cell responses to AZD1222 COVID-19 vaccine (dated by TCRdb to the early 2020s). In the study overall: TCR sequencing was performed for roughly 250 trial participants, of whom roughly 200 were given two doses of AZD1222 and 26 were given two doses of MenACWY control vaccine. Trial participants were enrolled by age into subgroups of 18-55, 56-69 and 70-plus years, and around 150, 29 and 61 TCR-sequenced participants, respectively, were included in these subgroups. The investigation overall reported the following: Reportedly, almost half of the unique spike-specific TCRs recognized epitopes lying outside the regions that are mutated in the B.1.351 and B.1.1.7 variants. Vaccine-associated CD4 TCRs spanned the whole spike protein, with dominant responses in regions 160-218 and 743-854. No day 14 peak-response samples were available, so repertoires were characterized only after the peak T cell response. After two AZD1222 doses, spike-specific TCR breadth and depth were significantly higher than at day 0 and than in MenACWY recipients. The 56-69-year group was small, and its depth increase did not reach significance, likely because of low power. Only six AZD1222 recipients were SARS-CoV-2 seropositive at baseline, limiting conclusions about previously exposed vaccinees. Most participants were white British and females outnumbered males, and the authors suggested that clonal diversity may have been underestimated.

The CDR3 regions of human TCRbeta chains were analyzed by immunosequencing. The authors' pipeline ran thus. Repertoire TCRs were matched against a reference library of SARS-CoV-2-specific TCRs generated with the MIRA antigen-specificity platform. Breadth was defined as the fraction of unique TCRs that were SARS-CoV-2-associated, and depth was defined as the fraction of total T cells that were SARS-CoV-2-associated. Using the MIRA data, every spike-specific TCR was mapped to the spike region that the TCR reacted to and assigned to either a CD4 or a CD8 class. Log10-transformed breadth and depth values were compared by one-way ANOVA with Sidak's multiple comparisons tests. Held by TCRdb, this immuneACCESS table contains in-frame sequences only and omits some clones. Under half of the omission traces to an unresolved V gene where checked; the cause of the rest is unknown. From that table come the V and J calls and clone size; the DNA was used to work out D and trimming. The sample table shows 95,000 to 150,000 clones, and 70% to 90% are seen once. The top ten constitute under 3% of the sample.

According to the study, the label for this sample's time point signals: about 28 days (+/-7) after the second vaccine dose. Because spike-specific TCR depth and breadth did not differ between the two schedules, AZD1222 recipients who got a second dose at roughly 4 weeks were pooled with those who got a second dose at roughly 12 weeks. Samples from vaccinated people were obtained from the UK trials COV001 and COV002, which included a single-blind randomized controlled phase 2/3 trial of AZD1222 (ChAdOx1 nCoV-19) in healthy adults. Trial participant PBMC samples were collected at day 0 and day 28 after the second dose for TCRbeta chain sequencing. V lost 0 bases and J lost 9 bases; the stretch between them is 15 bases long. The CDR3 goes from the cysteine to the phenylalanine over 15 residues. The kept DNA is CDR3 alone, 45 bases in frame from the first base. The germline V gene gives CDR1 as SGHNT and CDR2 as YENEEA.

A few counts support this clone. This clone's antigen is unknown. Base-call qualities are not available, and no considerably larger clone is one nucleotide away. The specimen comprised peripheral blood, sampled 28 days after the second AZD1222 dose. Recombination connected TRBV11-3 to TRBJ1-3; the D gene identity is not certain. This TCR was recovered from an adult who received the AZD1222 COVID-19 vaccine. In nucleotides, the sequence is TGTGCCAGCAGCTTAGAGCGAGATATCTCACCCACCATATATTTT. This gives the protein CASSLERDISPTIYF.